The 10 T cell receptor beta chains reported below all come from one sample, sequenced in a study of STAT3 mutations in large granular lymphocyte leukemia. Study-wide findings and caveats: In T-cell large granular lymphocyte leukemia, about half of patients showed multiple immunodominant subclonotypes.

Their target antigens are unknown. Method: immunoSEQ multiplex PCR; TCRdb's copy keeps in-frame clones and lacks some. The sample has 30,000 to 45,000 clones; more than 70% are singletons. Sequencing was carried out using PBMCs. All receptors derive from a human donor with T large granular lymphocyte leukemia. Some clones in this sample may be carry-over from other donors' samples.

The J gene is TRBJ1-3, the V gene TRBV27; TRBD1 is a possible D gene (6 bases). The germline V gene encodes CDR1 MNHEY and CDR2 SMNVEV (reference sequence). With 0 bases removed from V and 3 bases from J, the gap between germline ends came to 9 bases. This CDR3 has 15 residues. In DNA, the CDR3 is TGTGCCAGCAGTTTATCGCCGGACAGTGGAAACACCATATATTTT. It specifies CASSLSPDSGNTIYF.

In its sample, this clone was seen once. The V gene is TRBV9, the J gene TRBJ1-1, with a possible D match to TRBD1 (6 bases). V lost 3 bases to trimming and J lost 5 bases, with 14 bases between them. CDR3 size: 14 residues. The germline V gene has CDR1 SGDLS and CDR2 YYNGEE. The CDR3 sequence is CASSGSQGVTEAFF. CDR3 DNA: TGTGCCAGCAGCGGATCACAGGGAGTTACTGAAGCTTTCTTT.

The chain combines TRBV27 with TRBJ2-5, with 8 bases aligning to TRBD2. V was clipped by 0 bases and J by 4 bases; unmatched bases: 7. Per the germline V gene, CDR1 is MNHEY and CDR2 is SMNVEV (reference sequence). This CDR3 region has 16 residues. CDR3 amino acids: CASSLSGGGNSETQYF. The CDR3 DNA sequence: TGTGCCAGCAGTTTATCCGGCGGGGGGAATTCAGAGACCCAGTACTTC.

V is TRBV29-1 and J is TRBJ1-4; 8 bases align to TRBD1. Germline lookup yields CDR1 SQVTM and CDR2 ANQGSEA. This CDR3 has 11 amino acids. The CDR3 here is CGAGTGEKLFF. DNA for the CDR3: TGCGGAGCCGGGACAGGCGAAAAACTGTTTTTT.

The chain links TRBV7-9 to TRBJ1-2; 8 positions match TRBD1. The CDR3 runs to 17 residues. The V and J ends lost 5 bases and 0 bases, in that order; junction bases with no gene match: 11. Looked up from germline, CDR1 is SEHNR and CDR2 is FQNEAQ (reference sequence). The CDR3 DNA sequence: TGTGCCAGCAGCCCTGGGACAGGTTTATCTCCTAACTATGGCTACACCTTC. Protein product: CASSPGTGLSPNYGYTF.

This clone was picked up a small number of times. The rearrangement joins TRBV6-1 to TRBJ1-6; D is uncertain. Looked up from germline, CDR1 is MNHNS and CDR2 is SASEGT. The CDR3 is 14 amino acids. The germline V and J ends were trimmed by 6 bases and 7 bases, with 13 bases remaining between them. The DNA of the CDR3 is TGTGCCAGCAGGGCACTCACCAACAATTCACCCCTCCACTTT. Its translation: CASRALTNNSPLHF.

The chain uses TRBV2 and TRBJ2-6, with unresolved D. The CDR3 covers 15 residues. With 3 bases removed from V and 0 bases from J, the gap between germline ends came to 6 bases. Germline V CDR1 and CDR2: SNHLY, FYNNEI. In DNA, the CDR3 is TGTGCCAGCAGTGAGCGACCCTCTGGGGCCAACGTCCTGACTTTC. The encoded protein is CASSERPSGANVLTF.

The CDR3 sequence is CASSLSGTGQETQYF. In DNA, the CDR3 is TGCGCCAGCAGCTTGAGCGGGACAGGGCAAGAGACCCAGTACTTC. V and J are TRBV5-1 and TRBJ2-5; TRBD1 matches at 9 bases. There are 15 residues in the CDR3. The trim removed 1 base at V and 2 bases at J, leaving 3 bases unmatched. Germline lookup yields CDR1 SGHRS and CDR2 YFSETQ.

The chain combines TRBV18 with TRBJ1-4; D is ambiguous. Trimming took off 1 base at V and 8 bases at J, with 14 bases between the two ends. Germline CDR1 reads KGHSH; CDR2 reads LQKENI. This CDR3 is 15 amino acids long. In DNA form, the CDR3 reads TGTGCCAGCTCACCACAGACCGCAGACGGCGAAAAACTGTTTTTT. Translation gives CASSPQTADGEKLFF. Complete variable domain (other parts from reference TRBV18 and TRBJ1-4): NAGVMQNPRHLVRRRGQEARLRCSPMKGHSHVYWYRQLPEEGLKFMVYLQKENIIDESGMPKERFSAEFPKEGPSILRIQQVVRGDSAAYFCASSPQTADGEKLFFGSGTQLSVL.

The rearrangement uses TRBV7-9 and TRBJ1-2; the D is unclear. Germline V gene sequence: CDR1 SEHNR, CDR2 FQNEAQ (reference sequence). CDR3 length: 13 residues. Trimming pared 3 bases from V and 4 bases from J, leaving 9 bases between. CDR3: CASSFPVAYGYTF. CDR3 coding DNA: TGTGCCAGCAGCTTCCCGGTCGCCTATGGCTACACCTTC.